This paragraph reports one TCR beta chain. Its antigen is currently unknown. These data originate in a study of beta chain features in type 1 diabetes. Of the isolated RNA, all was reverse transcribed, and so the sequenced material was expressed TCRB transcripts. Regulatory, naive and central memory T cell samples averaged approximately 3.4 million reads. TCRdb keeps only in-frame clones here, not all; method: immunoSEQ multiplex PCR. This sample has about 140,000 clones; roughly 9.7% occur once, and the top ten carry about 0.6%. Study-wide findings and caveats: Any HLA-type effect on TCRB rearrangement remained unresolved here.

This CDR3 region has 13 residues. V dropped 2 bases and J dropped 9; count of bases not matched to a gene: 6. Per germline, CDR1 MNHEY and CDR2 SVGAGI. Sample: central memory CD4+ T cells from blood. The clonotype was recovered from a woman between 40 and 50 years old in good health. The V and J genes are TRBV6-5 and TRBJ2-7; TRBD1 agrees at 8 bases. CDR3 nucleotide sequence: TGTGCCAGCAGTTACGGGGACAGGAGTGCGCAGTACTTC. Translated: CASSYGDRSAQYF.